The 12 T cell receptor beta chains below all came from one sample that was sequenced in a study of blood T cell repertoires in COVID-19. Repertoires were generated with immunoSEQ multiplex PCR, while TCRdb's copy carries only in-frame clones and drops some. The sample yields fewer than 250,000 clones, around 84% seen once. The sequenced sample consisted of peripheral blood. The receptors shown here come from a woman of 80 years or more with COVID-19, enrolled during active disease.

In this sample, this clone turned up once. V usage is TRBV14 and J usage is TRBJ1-2; D is ambiguous. From germline, CDR1 is SGHDN and CDR2 FVKESK. The CDR3 is 13 amino acids. The V end was cut by 0 bases, the J end by 3 bases, with 5 bases between. The CDR3 loop reads CASSQDEDYGYTF. The CDR3 nucleotides are TGTGCCAGCAGCCAAGACGAGGACTATGGCTACACCTTC.

This clone was detected many times. V gene TRBV28 combines with J gene TRBJ1-2; D uncertain. This CDR3 spans 12 amino acids. CDR1 and CDR2 (germline): MDHEN, SYDVKM. V lost 3 bases, J lost 4 bases, and 6 bases lay in between. CDR3 sequence reads: CASSFASYGYTF. The CDR3 DNA sequence: TGTGCCAGCAGTTTCGCCAGCTATGGCTACACCTTC.

The chain recombines TRBV7-9 with TRBJ2-4, with D unclear. Trimming pared 5 bases from V and 15 bases from J, leaving 14 bases between. Per germline, CDR1 SEHNR and CDR2 FQNEAQ (reference sequence). The CDR3 totals 11 residues. CDR3 region: CASSPDSLGYF. Here the CDR3 DNA reads TGTGCCAGCAGCCCCGACTCTCTCGGGTACTTC.

The chain combines TRBV5-5 with TRBJ1-5; D unclear. Germline lookup yields CDR1 SGHKS and CDR2 YYEKEE (reference sequence). The V gene lost 1 base and the J gene lost 0 bases, with 11 bases spanning the gap. The CDR3 is made up of 16 amino acids. The CDR3 DNA follows: TGTGCCAGCAGCTTGTCGGGCGGGGTTAGCAATCAGCCCCAGCATTTT. Translated: CASSLSGGVSNQPQHF.

This clone was recorded many times. The V call is TRBV3-1 (or the pseudogene TRBV3-2), the J call TRBJ1-2; tentative D call: TRBD1 (5 bases). This CDR3 comprises 16 residues. Trimming stripped 0 bases from V and 0 bases from J, with 11 bases between. Germline lookup yields CDR1 LGHDT and CDR2 YNNKEL (reference sequence). The DNA for the CDR3 is TGTGCCAGCAGCCAAGACTTCAGGGCCACTAACTATGGCTACACCTTC. As protein: CASSQDFRATNYGYTF.

V and J are TRBV19 and TRBJ2-6; D not resolved. Germline V CDR1 and CDR2: LNHDA, SQIVND (reference sequence). V was clipped by 4 bases and J by 3 bases, with 13 bases between them. The CDR3 is 16 residues long. The CDR3 coding sequence is TGTGCCAGTAGTACTCCCCGGGTTGGTGGGGCCAACGTCCTGACTTTC. Protein: CASSTPRVGGANVLTF. The full variable domain, in which reference TRBV19 and TRBJ2-6 provide the parts outside the CDR3, is DGGITQSPKYLFRKEGQNVTLSCEQNLNHDAMYWYRQDPGQGLRLIYYSQIVNDFQKGDIAEGYSVSREKKESFPLTVTSAQKNPTAFYLCASSTPRVGGANVLTFGAGSRLTVL.

This chain uses TRBV5-4 with TRBJ2-5, with TRBD2 identical over 10 bases. The V and J ends lost 4 bases and 5 bases, in that order; junction bases with no gene match: 8. From germline, CDR1 is SGHNT and CDR2 YYREEE (reference sequence). The CDR3 extends over 15 amino acids. CDR3 nucleotides: TGTGCCAGCAGCCAAGCGGGGGGGCCGGGGGAGACCCAGTACTTC. Translated, it gives CASSQAGGPGETQYF.

The gene calls are TRBV10-3 and TRBJ1-5; 11 bases are shared with TRBD1. This CDR3 contains 15 residues. Germline V gene lookup returns CDR1 ENHRY and CDR2 SYGVKD. Losses at the gene ends were 3 bases for V and 6 bases for J; bases not matched to a gene: 4. Here the CDR3 DNA reads TGTGCCATCAGTGACTCCGGGACAGGGGGTCAGCCCCAGCATTTT. Translated, it gives CAISDSGTGGQPQHF.

V and J are TRBV3-1 (or the pseudogene TRBV3-2) and TRBJ1-4, with a tentative D call TRBD1 (5 bases). Germline loops: CDR1 LGHDT, CDR2 YNNKEL (reference sequence). This CDR3 is built from 14 residues. The V gene lost 1 base and the J gene lost 7 bases, with 10 bases spanning the gap. This CDR3 reads CASSQGGGAEKLFF. CDR3 DNA: TGTGCCAGCAGCCAAGGGGGGGGTGCTGAAAAACTGTTTTTT.

The J gene is TRBJ1-1, the V gene TRBV6-5; D possibly corresponds to TRBD1 (6 bases). The ends were cut back, 6 bases at V and 5 bases at J, with 13 bases in the middle. The CDR3 loop spans 13 amino acids. CDR1 and CDR2 from the germline V gene are MNHEY and SVGAGI. The DNA of the CDR3 is TGTGCCAGCAGGATACAGGGAGGGACTGAAGCTTTCTTT. This gives the protein CASRIQGGTEAFF.

V is TRBV6-5 and J is TRBJ1-2; 10 nucleotides line up with TRBD1. The germline gives CDR1 MNHEY, CDR2 SVGAGI. V trimming: 3 bases; J trimming: 8 bases; junction bases outside the gene matches: 6. The CDR3 spans 14 residues. Written as DNA, the CDR3 is TGTGCCAGCAGTTATTCCGGGACAGGGGAAGGCTACACCTTC. Encoded protein: CASSYSGTGEGYTF.

The rearrangement uses TRBV7-2 and TRBJ1-2, with 7 positions matching TRBD1. J gave up 4 bases and V 7 bases, and 9 bases lay outside the gene matches. This CDR3 has 14 amino acids. Per germline, CDR1 SGHTA and CDR2 FQGNSA. This CDR3 reads CASTPGGGFYGYTF. The DNA for the CDR3 is TGTGCCAGCACCCCGGGAGGGGGCTTCTATGGCTACACCTTC.